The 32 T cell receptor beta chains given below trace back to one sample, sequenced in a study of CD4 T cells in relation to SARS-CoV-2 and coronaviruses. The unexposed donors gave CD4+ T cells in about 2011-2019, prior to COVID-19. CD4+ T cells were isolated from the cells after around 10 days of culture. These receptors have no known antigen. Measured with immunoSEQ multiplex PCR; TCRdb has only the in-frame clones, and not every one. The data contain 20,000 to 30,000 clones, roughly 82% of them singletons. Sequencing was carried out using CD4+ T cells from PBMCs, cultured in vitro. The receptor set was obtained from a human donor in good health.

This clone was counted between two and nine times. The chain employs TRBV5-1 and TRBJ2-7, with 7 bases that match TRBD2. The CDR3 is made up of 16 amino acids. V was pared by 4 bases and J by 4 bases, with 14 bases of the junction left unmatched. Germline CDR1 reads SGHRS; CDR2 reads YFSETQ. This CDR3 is CASSPTLGRGLYEQYF. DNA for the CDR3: TGCGCCAGCAGCCCCACGCTGGGGCGGGGGTTGTACGAGCAGTACTTC.

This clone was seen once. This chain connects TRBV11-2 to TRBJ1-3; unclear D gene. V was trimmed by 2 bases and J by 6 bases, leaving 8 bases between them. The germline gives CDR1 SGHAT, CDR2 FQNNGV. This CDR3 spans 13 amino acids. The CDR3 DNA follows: TGTGCCAGCAGCTTATCCCCGGAAAACACCATATATTTT. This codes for CASSLSPENTIYF.

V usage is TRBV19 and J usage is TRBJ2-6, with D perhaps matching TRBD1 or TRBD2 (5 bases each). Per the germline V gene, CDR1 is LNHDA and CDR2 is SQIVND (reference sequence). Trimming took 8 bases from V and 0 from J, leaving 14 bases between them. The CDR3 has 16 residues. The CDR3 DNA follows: TGTGCCAGTTCCGGGACGCCGAGCTCTGGGGCCAACGTCCTGACTTTC. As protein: CASSGTPSSGANVLTF. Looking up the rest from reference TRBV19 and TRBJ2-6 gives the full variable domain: DGGITQSPKYLFRKEGQNVTLSCEQNLNHDAMYWYRQDPGQGLRLIYYSQIVNDFQKGDIAEGYSVSREKKESFPLTVTSAQKNPTAFYLCASSGTPSSGANVLTFGAGSRLTVL.

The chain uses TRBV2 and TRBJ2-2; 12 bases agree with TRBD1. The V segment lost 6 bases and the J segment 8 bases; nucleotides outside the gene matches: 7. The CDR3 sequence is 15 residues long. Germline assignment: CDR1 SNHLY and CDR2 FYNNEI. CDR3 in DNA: TGTGCCAGCAGCACCGGGACAGGGGGCTTGGGGGAGCTGTTTTTT. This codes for CASSTGTGGLGELFF.

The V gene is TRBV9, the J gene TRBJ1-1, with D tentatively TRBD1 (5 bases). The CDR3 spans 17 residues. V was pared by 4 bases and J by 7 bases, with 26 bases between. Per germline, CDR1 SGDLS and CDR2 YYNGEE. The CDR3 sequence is CASSTHLAGVPGVEAFF. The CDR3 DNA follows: TGTGCCAGCAGCACCCACCTGGCTGGGGTCCCGGGGGTTGAAGCTTTCTTT.

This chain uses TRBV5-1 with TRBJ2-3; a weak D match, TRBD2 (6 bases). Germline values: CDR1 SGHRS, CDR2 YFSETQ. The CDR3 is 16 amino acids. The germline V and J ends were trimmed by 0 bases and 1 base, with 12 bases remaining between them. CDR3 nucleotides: TGCGCCAGCAGCTTGGGGGGGGAGGCGCGCACAGATACGCAGTATTTT. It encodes CASSLGGEARTDTQYF.

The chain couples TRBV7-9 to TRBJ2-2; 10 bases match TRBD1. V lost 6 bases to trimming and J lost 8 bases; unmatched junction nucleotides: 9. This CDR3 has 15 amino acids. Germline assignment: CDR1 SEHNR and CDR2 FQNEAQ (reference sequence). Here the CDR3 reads CASRTGTGVWGELFF. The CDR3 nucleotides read TGTGCCAGCAGAACCGGGACAGGGGTCTGGGGGGAGCTGTTTTTT.

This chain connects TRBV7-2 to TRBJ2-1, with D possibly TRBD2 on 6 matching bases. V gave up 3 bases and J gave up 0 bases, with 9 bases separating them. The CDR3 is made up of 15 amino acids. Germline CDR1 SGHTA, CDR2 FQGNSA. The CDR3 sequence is CASSLDGSSYNEQFF. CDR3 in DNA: TGTGCCAGCAGCTTGGACGGGAGCTCCTACAATGAGCAGTTCTTC.

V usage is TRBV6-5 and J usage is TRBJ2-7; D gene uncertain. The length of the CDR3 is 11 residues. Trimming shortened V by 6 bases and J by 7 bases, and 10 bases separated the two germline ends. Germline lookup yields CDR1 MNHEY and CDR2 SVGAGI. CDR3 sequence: CASSSPLEQYF. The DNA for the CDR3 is TGTGCCAGCAGCTCCCCCCTGGAGCAGTACTTC.

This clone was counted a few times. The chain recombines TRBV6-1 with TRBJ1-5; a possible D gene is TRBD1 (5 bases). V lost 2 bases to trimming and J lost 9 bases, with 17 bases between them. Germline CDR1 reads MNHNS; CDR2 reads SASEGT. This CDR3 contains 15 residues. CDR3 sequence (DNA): TGTGCCAGCAGTGAAAGCCCGCGGGGCGATCGGCCCCAGCATTTT. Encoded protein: CASSESPRGDRPQHF.

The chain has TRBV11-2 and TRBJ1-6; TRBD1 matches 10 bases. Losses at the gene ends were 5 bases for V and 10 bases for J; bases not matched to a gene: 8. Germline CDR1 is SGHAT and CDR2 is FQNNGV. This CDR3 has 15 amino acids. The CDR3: CASSIRQGAGSPLHF. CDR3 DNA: TGTGCCAGCAGCATTAGACAGGGGGCGGGATCACCCCTCCACTTT.

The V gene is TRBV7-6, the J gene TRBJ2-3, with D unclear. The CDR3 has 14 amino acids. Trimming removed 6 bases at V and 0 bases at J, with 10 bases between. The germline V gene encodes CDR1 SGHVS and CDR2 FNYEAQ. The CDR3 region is CASSFMASTDTQYF. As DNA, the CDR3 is TGTGCCAGCAGTTTCATGGCTAGCACAGATACGCAGTATTTT.

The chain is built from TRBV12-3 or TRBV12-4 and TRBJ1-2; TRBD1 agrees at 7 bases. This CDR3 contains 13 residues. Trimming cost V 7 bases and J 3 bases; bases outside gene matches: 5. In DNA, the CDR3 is TGTGCCAGCACCGACAGGGAGGACTATGGCTACACCTTC. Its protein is CASTDREDYGYTF.

CDR3 DNA: TGTGCCAGTAGTATTAGCGGCAACTATGGCTACACCTTC. It is translated as CASSISGNYGYTF. The gene calls are TRBV19 and TRBJ1-2; D is ambiguous. Per the germline V gene, CDR1 is LNHDA and CDR2 is SQIVND (reference sequence). This CDR3 is 13 amino acids long. Trimming stripped 3 bases from V and 2 bases from J, with 7 bases between.

The CDR3 nucleotides are TGTGCCCTTTTTAGTGGCCTTGCCCGGGGCACTGAAGCTTTCTTT. Its protein product is CALFSGLARGTEAFF. This chain joins TRBV30 and TRBJ1-1; D gene ambiguous. The germline gives CDR1 GTSNPN, CDR2 SVGIG (reference sequence). CDR3 length: 15 amino acids. Trimming pared 8 bases from V and 4 bases from J, leaving 23 bases between.

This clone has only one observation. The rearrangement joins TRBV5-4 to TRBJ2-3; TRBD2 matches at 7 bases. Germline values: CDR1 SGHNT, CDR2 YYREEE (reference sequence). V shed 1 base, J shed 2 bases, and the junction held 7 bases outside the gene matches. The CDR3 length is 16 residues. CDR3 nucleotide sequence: TGTGCCAGCAGCTTGAGGCTAGCGGTCTCCACAGATACGCAGTATTTT. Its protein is CASSLRLAVSTDTQYF.

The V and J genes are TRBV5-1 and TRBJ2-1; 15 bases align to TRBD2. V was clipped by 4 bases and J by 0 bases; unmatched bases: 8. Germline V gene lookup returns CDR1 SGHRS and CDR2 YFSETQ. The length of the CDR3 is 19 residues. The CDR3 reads CASSIGLAGGIASYNEQFF. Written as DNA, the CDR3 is TGCGCCAGCAGCATCGGACTAGCGGGGGGGATTGCCTCCTACAATGAGCAGTTCTTC.

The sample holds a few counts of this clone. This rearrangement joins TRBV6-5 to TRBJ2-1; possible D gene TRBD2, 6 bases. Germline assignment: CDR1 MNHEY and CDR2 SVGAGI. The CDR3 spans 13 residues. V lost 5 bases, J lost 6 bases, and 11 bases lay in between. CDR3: CASSNWDFNEQFF. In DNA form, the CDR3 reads TGTGCCAGCAGTAATTGGGACTTCAATGAGCAGTTCTTC.

CDR3 sequence (DNA): TGTGCCAGTAGTATAGGACAGGGGATCGTCACCGGGGAGCTGTTTTTT. Amino acids: CASSIGQGIVTGELFF. The chain joins TRBV19 to TRBJ2-2; 8 nucleotides line up with TRBD1. CDR3 length: 16 amino acids. Germline trimming cut 1 base from V and 4 bases from J; bases unmatched to any gene: 5. Germline CDR1 reads LNHDA; CDR2 reads SQIVND (reference sequence).

CDR3: CASSRTGLAGGWDEQFF. The CDR3 DNA sequence: TGCGCCAGCAGCCGGACAGGGCTAGCGGGGGGGTGGGATGAGCAGTTCTTC. J is TRBJ2-1 and V is TRBV4-1; TRBD2 aligns across 12 bases. Per germline, CDR1 MGHRA and CDR2 YSYEKL. CDR3 length equals 17 residues. V lost 4 bases and J lost 8; bases outside the gene matches: 12.

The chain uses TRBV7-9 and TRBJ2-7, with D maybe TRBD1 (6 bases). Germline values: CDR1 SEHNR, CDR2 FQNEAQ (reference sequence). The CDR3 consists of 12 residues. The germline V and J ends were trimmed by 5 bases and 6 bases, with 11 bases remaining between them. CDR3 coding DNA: TGTGCCAGCAGCGGATACAGGGCCGAGCAGTACTTC. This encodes CASSGYRAEQYF. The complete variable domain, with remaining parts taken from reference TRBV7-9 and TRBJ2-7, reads DTGVSQNPRHKITKRGQNVTFRCDPISEHNRLYWYRQTLGQGPEFLTYFQNEAQLEKSRLLSDRFSAERPKGSFSTLEIQRTEQGDSAMYLCASSGYRAEQYFGPGTRLTVT.

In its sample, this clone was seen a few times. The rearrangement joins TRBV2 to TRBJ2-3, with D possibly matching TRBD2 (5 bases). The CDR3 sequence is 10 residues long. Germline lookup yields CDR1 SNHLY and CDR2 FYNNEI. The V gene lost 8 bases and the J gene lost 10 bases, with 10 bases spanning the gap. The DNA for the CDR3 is TGTGCCAGCCAGCGGCTATCGCAGTATTTT. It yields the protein CASQRLSQYF.

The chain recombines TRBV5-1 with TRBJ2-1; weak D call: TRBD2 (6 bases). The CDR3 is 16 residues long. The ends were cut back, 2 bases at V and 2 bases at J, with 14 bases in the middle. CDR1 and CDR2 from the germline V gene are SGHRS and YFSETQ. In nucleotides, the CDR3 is TGCGCCAGCAGCTTCGATCGGGGGAACGCCTACAATGAGCAGTTCTTC. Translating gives CASSFDRGNAYNEQFF.

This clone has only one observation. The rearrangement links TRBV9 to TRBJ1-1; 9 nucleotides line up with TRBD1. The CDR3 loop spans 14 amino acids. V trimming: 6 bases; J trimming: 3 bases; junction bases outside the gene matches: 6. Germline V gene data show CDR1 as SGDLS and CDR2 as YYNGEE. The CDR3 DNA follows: TGTGCCAGCAATCGACAGGGGGAGGACACTGAAGCTTTCTTT. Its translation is CASNRQGEDTEAFF.

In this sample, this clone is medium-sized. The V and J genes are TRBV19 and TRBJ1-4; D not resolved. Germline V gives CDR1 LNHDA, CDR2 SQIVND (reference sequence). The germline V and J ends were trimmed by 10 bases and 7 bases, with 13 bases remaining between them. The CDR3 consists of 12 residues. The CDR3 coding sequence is TGTGCCACAGGATGGGTTGGTGAAAAACTGTTTTTT. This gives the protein CATGWVGEKLFF.

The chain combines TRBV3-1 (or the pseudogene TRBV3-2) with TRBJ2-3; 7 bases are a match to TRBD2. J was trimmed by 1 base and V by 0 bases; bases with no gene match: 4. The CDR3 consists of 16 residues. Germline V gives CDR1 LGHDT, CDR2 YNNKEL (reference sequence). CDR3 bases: TGTGCCAGCAGCCAAGACAGCCGGGGGGGCACAGATACGCAGTATTTT. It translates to CASSQDSRGGTDTQYF.

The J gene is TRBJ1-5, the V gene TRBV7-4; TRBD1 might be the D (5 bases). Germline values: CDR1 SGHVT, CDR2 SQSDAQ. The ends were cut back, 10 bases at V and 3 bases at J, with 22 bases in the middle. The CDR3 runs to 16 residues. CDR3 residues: CANPGLGTGYNQPQHF. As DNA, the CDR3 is TGTGCCAACCCCGGTCTGGGGACGGGGTACAATCAGCCCCAGCATTTT.

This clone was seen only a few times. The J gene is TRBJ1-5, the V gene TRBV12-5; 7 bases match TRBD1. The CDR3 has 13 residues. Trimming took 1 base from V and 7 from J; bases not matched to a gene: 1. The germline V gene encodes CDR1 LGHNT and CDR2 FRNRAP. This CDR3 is CASGLEDRQPQHF. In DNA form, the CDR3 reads TGTGCTAGTGGTTTGGAGGACAGGCAGCCCCAGCATTTT. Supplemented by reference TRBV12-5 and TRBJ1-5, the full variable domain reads DARVTQTPRHKVTEMGQEVTMRCQPILGHNTVFWYRQTMMQGLELLAYFRNRAPLDDSGMPKDRFSAEMPDATLATLKIQPSEPRDSAVYFCASGLEDRQPQHFGDGTRLSIL.

The CDR3 reads CSGRDRGGTSGRALQFF. In DNA form, the CDR3 reads TGCAGCGGTCGTGACAGGGGAGGGACTAGCGGGAGGGCCCTCCAGTTCTTC. The chain is built from TRBV29-1 and TRBJ2-1, with 16 bases that match TRBD2. The length of the CDR3 is 17 residues. After removal of 7 bases from V and 13 bases from J, the junction contained 19 bases not matched to a gene. Germline loops: CDR1 SQVTM, CDR2 ANQGSEA.

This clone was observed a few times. The CDR3 nucleotides read TGTGCCAGCAGCCCGCGGGGCAGACTCAATCAGCCCCAGCATTTT. Encoded protein: CASSPRGRLNQPQHF. The rearrangement links TRBV7-2 to TRBJ1-5; D is possibly TRBD1 (5 bases). The germline gives CDR1 SGHTA, CDR2 FQGNSA. The CDR3 runs 15 residues. Trimming stripped 5 bases from V and 3 bases from J, with 14 bases between. The complete variable domain, with remaining parts taken from reference TRBV7-2 and TRBJ1-5, reads GAGVSQSPSNKVTEKGKDVELRCDPISGHTALYWYRQSLGQGLEFLIYFQGNSAPDKSGLPSDRFSAERTGGSVSTLTIQRTQQEDSAVYLCASSPRGRLNQPQHFGDGTRLSIL.

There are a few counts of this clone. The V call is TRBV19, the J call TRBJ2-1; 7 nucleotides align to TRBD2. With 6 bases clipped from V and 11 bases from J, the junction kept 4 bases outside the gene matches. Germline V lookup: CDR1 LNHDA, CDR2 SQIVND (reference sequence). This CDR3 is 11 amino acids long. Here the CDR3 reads CASRRAGQQFF. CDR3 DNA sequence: TGTGCCAGTAGGCGAGCGGGACAGCAGTTCTTC.

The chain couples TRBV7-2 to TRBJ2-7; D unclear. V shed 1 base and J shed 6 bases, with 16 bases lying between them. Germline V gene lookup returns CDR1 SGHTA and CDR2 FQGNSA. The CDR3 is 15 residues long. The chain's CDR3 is CASSLDRSREGEQYF. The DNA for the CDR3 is TGTGCCAGCAGCTTAGACCGTTCAAGAGAAGGCGAGCAGTACTTC.